The rows below give T cell receptor beta chains drawn from one sample of a study of T cell repertoires in cytomegalovirus infection. TCRdb redid the calling of the reads with MiXCR, one entry per CDR3 protein. The data hold about 770,000 distinct CDR3 sequences, with roughly 28% observed a single time. Their antigens are not known. The material sequenced was cultured CD8+ T cells from PBMCs, taken from culture after CMV antigen stimulation. These receptors were taken from a human donor in good health (CMV status not recorded). Some clones in this sample may be carry-over from other donors' samples. The CDR3 runs from the conserved cysteine through the conserved F or W. The order of the fields is V gene, clone size, J gene, D gene, CDR3 DNA, CDR3 protein. The D gene is left open where the match is weak. The size field is filled for only some rows; it gives once, few, many or a size class.

TRBV19	-	TRBJ2-1	TRBD1	TGTGCCAGTAGTAACAGGGGCGCCGAGAATGAGCAGTTCTTC	CASSNRGAENEQFF
TRBV5-1	-	TRBJ2-1	TRBD1	TGCGCCAGCAGCTTCGGACAGGGGAAATACAATGAGCAGTTCTTC	CASSFGQGKYNEQFF
TRBV7-9	-	TRBJ2-2	TRBD2	TGTGCCAGCAGCTTCGGACTAGCGGGGGGGAGCTTTGGGGTCGACACCGGGGAGCTGTTTTTT	CASSFGLAGGSFGVDTGELFF
TRBV2	few	TRBJ2-1	TRBD2	TGTGCCAGCAGCGCGGGGGGCTCGATTTACAATGAGCAGTTCTTC	CASSAGGSIYNEQFF
TRBV7-8	-	TRBJ1-1	TRBD1	TGTGCCAGCAGCTTAGCGCGACAGGGGGATCTGGGCACTGAAGCTTTCTTT	CASSLARQGDLGTEAFF
TRBV6-5	-	TRBJ2-7	-	TGTGCCAGCAGTTATCAAGAAACCTCCTACGAGCAGTACTTC	CASSYQETSYEQYF
TRBV28	few	TRBJ2-2	TRBD1	TGTGCCAGCAGTCCTGGAAACGCTCCGGGACAGGGAACCGGGGAGCTGTTTTTT	CASSPGNAPGQGTGELFF
TRBV6-1	-	TRBJ2-2	-	TGTGCCAGCGCCTTCACCGGGGAGCTGTTTTTT	CASAFTGELFF
TRBV12-3/TRBV12-4	-	TRBJ2-1	-	TGTGCCAGCACCTTGGGGAGTGAGCAGTTCTTC	CASTLGSEQFF
TRBV7-2	once	TRBJ1-2	TRBD1	TGTGCCAGCAGCCTTTTTGGGACAGGGAAATTCTATGGCTACACCTTC	CASSLFGTGKFYGYTF
TRBV20-1	-	TRBJ1-5	-	TGCAGTGCTAGAGATGGAATCAATCAGCCCCAGCATTTT	CSARDGINQPQHF
TRBV7-2	-	TRBJ1-1	TRBD1	TGTGCCAGCAGCTTATACCCAGGGGGACAGGAAGAAGCTTTCTTT	CASSLYPGGQEEAFF
TRBV6-5	few	TRBJ1-5	-	TGTGCCAGCAGTTGGGGTGTGGATCAGCCCCAGCATTTT	CASSWGVDQPQHF
TRBV19	few	TRBJ1-5	-	TGTGCCAGTAGTCCCAGGGGAAAAATCTTTCAGCCCCAGCATTTT	CASSPRGKIFQPQHF
TRBV29-1	-	TRBJ1-3	-	TGCAGCGTTCAAGACGGGGGTCCCGACGCCATATATTTT	CSVQDGGPDAIYF
TRBV6-6	few	TRBJ2-7	-	TGTGCCAGCAGTTACTCGCCCAGGGCTTACGAGCAGTACTTC	CASSYSPRAYEQYF
TRBV5-6	-	TRBJ2-1	-	TGTGCCAGCAGCTCCCAGCGCGGGGGCTACTACAATGAGCAGTTCTTC	CASSSQRGGYYNEQFF
TRBV29-1	few	TRBJ1-2	TRBD1	TGCAGCGCCTCCGGGACAGGGATCTATGGCTACACCTTC	CSASGTGIYGYTF
TRBV7-3	-	TRBJ1-1	TRBD1	TGTGCCAGCAGTCCACCGGGGACAGGGTATGGGAACACTGAAGCTTTCTTT	CASSPPGTGYGNTEAFF
TRBV5-6	-	TRBJ2-1	TRBD1	TGTGCCAGCAGCGGGCAGGGGGCGGAATACAATGAGCAGTTCTTC	CASSGQGAEYNEQFF
TRBV14	-	TRBJ1-1	-	TGTGCCAGCAGCCAACTTTGGGGCACTGAAGCTTTCTTT	CASSQLWGTEAFF
TRBV2	-	TRBJ1-2	TRBD1	TGTGCCAGCACCGCAGGGGGGAGAGCTTATGGCTACACCTTC	CASTAGGRAYGYTF
TRBV19	-	TRBJ1-1	TRBD1	TGTGCCAGTAGTTCTGTCACAACCGGGACAGTGAACACTGAAGCTTTCTTT	CASSSVTTGTVNTEAFF
TRBV7-8	many	TRBJ2-5	TRBD2	TGTGCCAGCAGCCCACTTAGCGGGGAGGAAGTAGAGACCCAGTACTTC	CASSPLSGEEVETQYF
TRBV20-1	-	TRBJ2-2	TRBD2	TGCAGTGCTAGAGATCGAATCCCAGCGGGGGGTTTTAACGGGGAGCTGTTTTTT	CSARDRIPAGGFNGELFF
TRBV2	-	TRBJ2-5	-	TGTGCCAGCTCTCCTTCGATGGGGAAGAAAGAGACCCAGTACTTC	CASSPSMGKKETQYF